The 15 T cell receptor beta chains given below trace back to one sample, sequenced in a study of OX40 agonist ivuxolimab in advanced cancers. Profiled with immunoSEQ multiplex PCR; TCRdb holds only in-frame clones, not every one. Counted here are 90,000 or so clones, less than 95% occurring once; the ten biggest clones make up roughly 8.7%. Specimen: CD4+ or CD8+ T cells sorted from blood, collected in a trial of the OX40 agonist ivuxolimab. These receptors all come from an adult with an advanced solid tumor such as melanoma, head and neck, liver or kidney cancer.

This chain uses TRBV11-2 with TRBJ2-2; D unresolved. Deletions cut 1 base from V and 4 bases from J, with 4 bases between. CDR1 is SGHAT and CDR2 is FQNNGV in the germline V gene. This CDR3 contains 13 residues. The CDR3 DNA follows: TGTGCCAGCAGCTTAGCCGTCACCGGGGAGCTGTTTTTT. As protein: CASSLAVTGELFF.

V gene TRBV15 combines with J gene TRBJ2-5; 13 bases map to TRBD2. This CDR3 contains 16 residues. Germline trimming cut 1 base from V and 5 bases from J; bases unmatched to any gene: 4. Germline V gene sequence: CDR1 LNHNV, CDR2 YYDKDF (reference sequence). The CDR3 loop is CATSRGTSGGRETQYF. CDR3 DNA: TGTGCCACCAGCAGAGGGACTAGCGGGGGTCGGGAGACCCAGTACTTC.

This clone was observed a handful of times. The chain combines TRBV11-2 with TRBJ1-1; D remains unclear. V lost 6 bases to trimming and J lost 4 bases, with 12 bases between them. The CDR3 runs 13 residues. The germline gives CDR1 SGHAT, CDR2 FQNNGV. CDR3 residues: CASRLTAATEAFF. CDR3 sequence (DNA): TGTGCCAGCAGGCTAACAGCCGCCACTGAAGCTTTCTTT.

This chain connects TRBV7-9 to TRBJ2-1; a weak D match, TRBD1 (6 bases). Looked up from germline, CDR1 is SEHNR and CDR2 is FQNEAQ (reference sequence). V was shortened by 5 bases and J by 5 bases, with 16 bases between the two germline ends. This CDR3 has 15 residues. The CDR3 here is CASSGRGHLNNEQFF. As DNA, the CDR3 is TGTGCCAGCAGCGGAAGGGGACACCTTAACAATGAGCAGTTCTTC.

This sequence joins TRBV6-5 and TRBJ1-6, with unresolved D. Germline loops: CDR1 MNHEY, CDR2 SVGAGI. The V end lost 7 bases, the J end lost 4 bases, and 8 bases lay between the germline ends. There are 13 residues in the CDR3. The CDR3: CASTQRYNSPLHF. The CDR3 nucleotides are TGTGCCAGCACCCAGCGTTATAATTCACCCCTCCACTTT.

This clone came up once. The chain has TRBV4-2 and TRBJ1-2, with TRBD1 as a possible D gene (5 bases). Germline V lookup: CDR1 LGHNA, CDR2 YNFKEQ. V dropped 0 bases and J dropped 8 bases, with 19 bases sitting between them. The CDR3 consists of 16 residues. Written as DNA, the CDR3 is TGTGCCAGCAGCCAAGAGGGTCAGGGCCTGGGTGGAGGCTACACCTTC. It specifies CASSQEGQGLGGGYTF.

The CDR3 protein is CASSMGTEAFF. CDR3 in DNA: TGTGCCAGTAGTATGGGTACTGAAGCTTTCTTT. The rearrangement joins TRBV19 to TRBJ1-1, with no clear D. This CDR3 comprises 11 residues. CDR1 is LNHDA, CDR2 SQIVND, per germline (reference sequence). V lost 3 bases and J 5 bases, leaving 4 bases between the germline ends.

The chain has TRBV9 and TRBJ2-7, with D hard to call. The CDR3 length is 11 residues. The germline CDR1 and CDR2 sequences are SGDLS and YYNGEE. The germline V and J ends were trimmed by 4 bases and 1 base, with 3 bases remaining between them. The CDR3 region has the DNA TGTGCCAGCAGCTTATCCTACGAGCAGTACGTC. Its protein product is CASSLSYEQYV.

V gene TRBV7-3 combines with J gene TRBJ2-1, with D unclear. The germline V and J ends were trimmed by 5 bases and 6 bases, with 11 bases remaining between them. Germline assignment: CDR1 SGHTA and CDR2 FQGTGA. The CDR3 length is 13 residues. CDR3 amino acids: CASSLGVANEQFF. For the CDR3, the DNA is TGTGCCAGCAGCCTTGGAGTAGCCAATGAGCAGTTCTTC.

This clone came up once. V gene TRBV5-1 combines with J gene TRBJ1-2, with D tentatively TRBD1 (5 bases). The CDR3 covers 16 residues. Germline-derived CDR1 and CDR2 are SGHRS and YFSETQ. The ends were cut back, 0 bases at V and 4 bases at J, with 16 bases in the middle. Here the CDR3 DNA reads TGCGCCAGCAGCTTGGAGGGACTTGTCCCGGGCTATGGCTACACCTTC. Its protein is CASSLEGLVPGYGYTF.

The chain combines TRBV4-3 with TRBJ2-5, with 7 bases identical to TRBD2. With the DNA end fitting TRBJ2-7 better, the J assignment may be wrong. Germline V gives CDR1 LGHNA, CDR2 YSLEER. CDR3 length: 14 amino acids. CDR3 sequence reads: CASSQGEGRHEQYF. In DNA, the CDR3 is TGCGCCAGCAGCCAAGGGGAGGGGCGGCACGAGCAGTACTTC.

This chain joins TRBV27 and TRBJ2-2; D uncertain. The germline CDR1 and CDR2 sequences are MNHEY and SMNVEV (reference sequence). This CDR3 has 11 amino acids. V was pared by 3 bases and J by 5 bases, with 1 base between. The CDR3 DNA reads as TGTGCCAGCAGTTTGACCGGGGAGCTGTTTTTT. Translation gives CASSLTGELFF.

The rearrangement joins TRBV27 to TRBJ2-1, with D perhaps TRBD1 or TRBD2 (5 bases each). The V gene lost 5 bases and the J gene lost 5 bases, with 13 bases spanning the gap. The CDR3 has 14 residues. The germline V gene has CDR1 MNHEY and CDR2 SMNVEV (reference sequence). CDR3 in amino acids: CASSTPGPHNEQFF. Here the CDR3 DNA reads TGTGCCAGCAGTACACCGGGACCGCACAATGAGCAGTTCTTC.

This sequence joins TRBV7-2 and TRBJ1-2, with D perhaps matching TRBD1 (5 bases). Germline V CDR1 and CDR2: SGHTA, FQGNSA. The V gene lost 6 bases and the J gene lost 4 bases, with 12 bases spanning the gap. CDR3 length equals 13 residues. The CDR3 protein is CASRATVLYGYTF. The CDR3 bases are TGTGCCAGCAGAGCGACAGTCCTCTATGGCTACACCTTC. Drawing the rest from reference TRBV7-2 and TRBJ1-2, the complete variable domain is GAGVSQSPSNKVTEKGKDVELRCDPISGHTALYWYRQSLGQGLEFLIYFQGNSAPDKSGLPSDRFSAERTGGSVSTLTIQRTQQEDSAVYLCASRATVLYGYTFGSGTRLTVV.

V and J are TRBV9 and TRBJ2-7; D is uncertain. From germline, CDR1 is SGDLS and CDR2 YYNGEE. V lost 1 base, J lost 6 bases, and 8 bases lay in between. This CDR3 has 12 residues. DNA of the CDR3: TGTGCCAGCAGCGTACCCCGGTGCGAGCAGTACTTC. Protein: CASSVPRCEQYF.